The clone carrying this T cell receptor beta chain was picked up a small number of times. This same CDR3 is encoded by further DNA sequences in the sample. The data were obtained in a study of blood T cell repertoires in COVID-19. Germline CDR1 MDHEN, CDR2 SYDVKM. The length of the CDR3 is 14 residues. After removal of 4 bases from V and 6 bases from J, the junction contained 2 bases not matched to a gene. In the authors' workflow: Counts of nucleated cells, estimated from reference gene primer amplification, were obtained. Libraries were prepared by immunoSEQ multiplex PCR; TCRdb keeps only in-frame clonotypes and omits some of them. The DNA gave D and trimming, while V, J and clone size come from that table. The table shows roughly 250,000 clones, with 75% to 85% occurring only once.

V and J are TRBV28 and TRBJ1-6, with TRBD1 identical over 8 bases. This clonotype was obtained from an older woman with active or convalescent COVID-19. The sequenced sample was peripheral blood. The DNA for the CDR3 is TGTGCCAGCAGTTCCGGACAGGGTAATTCACCCCTCCACTTT. Its protein product is CASSSGQGNSPLHF. The full variable domain, its missing parts supplied by reference TRBV28 and TRBJ1-6, is DVKVTQSSRYLVKRTGEKVFLECVQDMDHENMFWYRQDPGLGLRLIYFSYDVKMKEKGDIPEGYSVSREKKERFSLILESASTNQTSMYLCASSSGQGNSPLHFGNGTRLTVT.